The sequence of this T cell receptor beta chain was determined in a study of blood T cells in healthy people across ages. The wider study: Per two T cells, about one barcoded beta molecule was captured through template switching.

This clonotype was recorded a few times. The junction shows a germline mismatch at one end, possibly a read error. A second roughly 6 to 12 cycle PCR used barcoded and J-beta primers. Each cDNA molecule carried a tag from a template-switch adaptor that contained 12 random nucleotides. TCRdb called the 5' RACE reads again in MiXCR, with one record for every CDR3 protein. The sample records about 970,000 distinct CDR3 sequences, 51% being singletons. The CDR3 contains 14 residues. Germline V gives CDR1 SQVTM, CDR2 ANQGSEA. Sequenced: blood. This chain links TRBV29-1 with TRBJ2-1; D is unclear. This TCR came from a woman aged 55-69 years in good health. The CDR3 is CSVEGRTVNNEQYF. In DNA form, the CDR3 reads TGCAGCGTTGAAGGTCGGACCGTCAACAATGAGCAGTACTTT.